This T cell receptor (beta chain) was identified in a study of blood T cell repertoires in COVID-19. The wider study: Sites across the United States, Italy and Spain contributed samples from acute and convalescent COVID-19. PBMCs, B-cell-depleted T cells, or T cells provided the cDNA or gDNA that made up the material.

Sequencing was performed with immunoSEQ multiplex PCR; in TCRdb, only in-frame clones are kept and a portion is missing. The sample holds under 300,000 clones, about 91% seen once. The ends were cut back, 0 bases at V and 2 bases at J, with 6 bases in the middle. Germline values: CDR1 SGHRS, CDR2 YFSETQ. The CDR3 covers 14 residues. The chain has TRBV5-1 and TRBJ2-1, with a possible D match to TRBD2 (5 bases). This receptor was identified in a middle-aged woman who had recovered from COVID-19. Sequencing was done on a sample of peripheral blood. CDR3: CASSLVGAYNEQFF. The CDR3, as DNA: TGCGCCAGCAGCTTGGTCGGGGCCTACAATGAGCAGTTCTTC.